This TCR beta chain emerged from a study of cytomegalovirus exposure and HLA in healthy donors. This PCR relied on a set of 60 Vbeta primers and 13 Jbeta primers. Sequenced by immunoSEQ multiplex PCR; TCRdb stores in-frame clones only, minus some. The sample has around 150,000 clones, roughly 63% seen once. Study-wide points: TCR beta sequences reportedly predicted most subjects' HLA-A and HLA-B alleles accurately. According to a later analysis, most TCR beta chains associated with CMV appeared HLA-restricted.

As concerns this clone: As yet, its antigen is unknown.

CDR1 and CDR2 (germline): MNHNS, SASEGT. This CDR3 contains 18 residues. Losses at the gene ends were 4 bases for V and 0 bases for J; bases not matched to a gene: 11. The sequence derives from a woman between 55 and 75 years old in good health and CMV-seropositive. Sequenced input: PBMCs. This chain uses TRBV6-1 with TRBJ2-1; 8 bases are a match to TRBD2. DNA of the CDR3: TGTGCCAGCAGTGGAAGCACTAGCGGTACTAGCTCCTACAATGAGCAGTTCTTC. Its protein product is CASSGSTSGTSSYNEQFF.